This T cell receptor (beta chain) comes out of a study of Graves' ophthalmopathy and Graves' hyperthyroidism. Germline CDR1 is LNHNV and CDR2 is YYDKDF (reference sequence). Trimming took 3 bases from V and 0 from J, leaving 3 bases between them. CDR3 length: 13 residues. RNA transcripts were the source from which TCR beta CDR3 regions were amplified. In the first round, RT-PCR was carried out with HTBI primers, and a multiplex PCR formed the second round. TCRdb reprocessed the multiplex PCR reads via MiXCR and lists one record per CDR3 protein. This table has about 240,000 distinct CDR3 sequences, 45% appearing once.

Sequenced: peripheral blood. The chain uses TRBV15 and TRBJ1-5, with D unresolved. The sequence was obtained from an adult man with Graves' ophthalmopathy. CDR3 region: CATSSGSNQPQHF. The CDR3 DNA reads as TGTGCCACCAGCAGCGGTAGCAATCAGCCCCAGCATTTT.